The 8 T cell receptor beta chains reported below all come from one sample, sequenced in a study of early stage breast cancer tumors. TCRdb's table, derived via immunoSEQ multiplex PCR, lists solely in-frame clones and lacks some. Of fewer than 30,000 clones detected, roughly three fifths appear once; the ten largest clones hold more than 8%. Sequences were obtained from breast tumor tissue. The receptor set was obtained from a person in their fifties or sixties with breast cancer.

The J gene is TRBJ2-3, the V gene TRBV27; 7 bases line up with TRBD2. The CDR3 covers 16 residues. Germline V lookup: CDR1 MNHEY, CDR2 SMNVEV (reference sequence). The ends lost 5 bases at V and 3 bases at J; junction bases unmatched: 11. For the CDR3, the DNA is TGTGCCAGCAGTCCCCGAGGGGCGGGAGTAACAGATACGCAGTATTTT. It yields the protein CASSPRGAGVTDTQYF.

The CDR3 bases are TGCAGCCTCAGGAGGGGTGGGGAGACCCAGTACTTC. Amino acid sequence: CSLRRGGETQYF. This chain connects TRBV29-1 to TRBJ2-5; D is possibly TRBD2 (6 bases). The CDR3 consists of 12 residues. Trimming took 8 bases from V and 5 from J, leaving 15 bases between them. Germline CDR1 reads SQVTM; CDR2 reads ANQGSEA.

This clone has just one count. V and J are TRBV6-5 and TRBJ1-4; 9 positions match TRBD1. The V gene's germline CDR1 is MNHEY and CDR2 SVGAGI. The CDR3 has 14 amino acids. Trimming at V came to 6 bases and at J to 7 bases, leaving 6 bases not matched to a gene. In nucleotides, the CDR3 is TGTGCCAGCAGCGGGACAGGGCGAGGTGAAAAACTGTTTTTT. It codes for CASSGTGRGEKLFF.

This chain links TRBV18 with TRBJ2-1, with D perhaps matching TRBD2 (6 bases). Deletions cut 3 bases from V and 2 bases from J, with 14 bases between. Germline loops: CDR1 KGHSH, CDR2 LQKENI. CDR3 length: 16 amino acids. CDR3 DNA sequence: TGTGCCAGCTCACCCATCTCGGGAGCTGCCTACAATGAGCAGTTCTTC. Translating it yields CASSPISGAAYNEQFF.

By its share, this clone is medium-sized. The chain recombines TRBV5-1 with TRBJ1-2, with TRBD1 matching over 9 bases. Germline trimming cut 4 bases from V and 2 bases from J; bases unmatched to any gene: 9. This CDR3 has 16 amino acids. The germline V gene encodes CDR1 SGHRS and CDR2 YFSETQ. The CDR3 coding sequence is TGCGCCAGCAGCCTGATATCCGGGACAGGGAACTATGGCTACACCTTC. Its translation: CASSLISGTGNYGYTF.

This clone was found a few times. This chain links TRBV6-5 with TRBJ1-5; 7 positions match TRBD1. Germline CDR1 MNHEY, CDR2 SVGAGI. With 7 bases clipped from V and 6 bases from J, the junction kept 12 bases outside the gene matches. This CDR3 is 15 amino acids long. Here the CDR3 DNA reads TGTGCCAGCAACACACAGGGGCCTACTCTTCAGCCCCAGCATTTT. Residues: CASNTQGPTLQPQHF.

CDR3 region: CASSLSRGRLGETQYF. CDR3 DNA sequence: TGTGCCAGCAGTTTATCCAGGGGGCGTCTAGGAGAGACCCAGTACTTC. This chain links TRBV27 with TRBJ2-5; 8 bases match TRBD1. Germline V gene lookup returns CDR1 MNHEY and CDR2 SMNVEV (reference sequence). V was clipped by 0 bases and J by 4 bases; unmatched bases: 7. This CDR3 has 16 amino acids.

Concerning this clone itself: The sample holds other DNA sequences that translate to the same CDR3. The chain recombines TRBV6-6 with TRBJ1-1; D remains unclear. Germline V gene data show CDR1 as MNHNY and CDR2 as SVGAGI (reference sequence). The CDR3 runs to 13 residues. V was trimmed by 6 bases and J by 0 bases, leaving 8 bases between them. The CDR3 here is CASSPTLNTEAFF. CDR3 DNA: TGTGCCAGCAGCCCTACATTGAACACTGAAGCTTTCTTT.